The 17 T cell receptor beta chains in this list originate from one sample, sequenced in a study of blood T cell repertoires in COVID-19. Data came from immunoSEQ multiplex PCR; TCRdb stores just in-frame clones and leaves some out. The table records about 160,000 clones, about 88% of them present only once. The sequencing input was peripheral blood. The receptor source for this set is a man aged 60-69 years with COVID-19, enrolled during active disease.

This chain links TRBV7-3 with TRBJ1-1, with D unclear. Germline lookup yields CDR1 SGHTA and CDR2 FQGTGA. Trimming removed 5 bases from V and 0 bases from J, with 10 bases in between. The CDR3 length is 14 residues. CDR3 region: CASSVDNLNTEAFF. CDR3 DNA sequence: TGTGCCAGCAGCGTAGACAATCTGAACACTGAAGCTTTCTTT. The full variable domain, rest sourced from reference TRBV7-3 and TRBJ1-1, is GAGVSQTPSNKVTEKGKYVELRCDPISGHTALYWYRQSLGQGPEFLIYFQGTGAADDSGLPNDRFFAVRPEGSVSTLKIQRTERGDSAVYLCASSVDNLNTEAFFGQGTRLTVV.

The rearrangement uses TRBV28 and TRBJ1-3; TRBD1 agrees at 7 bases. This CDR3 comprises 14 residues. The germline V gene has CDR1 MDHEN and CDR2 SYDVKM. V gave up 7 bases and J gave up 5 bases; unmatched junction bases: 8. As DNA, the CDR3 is TGTGCCAGCAACCTAGAGGGGGCTAGAAACACCATATATTTT. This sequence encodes CASNLEGARNTIYF.

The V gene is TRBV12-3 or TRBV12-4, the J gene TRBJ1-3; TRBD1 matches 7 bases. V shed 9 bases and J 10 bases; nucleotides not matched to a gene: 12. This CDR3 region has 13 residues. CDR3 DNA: TGTGCCAGTCGTGGACAGGTCGAAACAACCATATATTTT. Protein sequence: CASRGQVETTIYF.

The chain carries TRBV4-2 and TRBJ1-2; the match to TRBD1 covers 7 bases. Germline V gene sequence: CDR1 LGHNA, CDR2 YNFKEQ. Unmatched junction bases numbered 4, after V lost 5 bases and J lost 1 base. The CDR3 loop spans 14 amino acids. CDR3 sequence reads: CASSGTDYNYGYTF. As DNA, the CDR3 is TGTGCCAGCAGCGGGACAGACTATAACTATGGCTACACCTTC.

The CDR3 DNA reads TGTGCCAGCAGCTCTAGTGGGGGGGGATACAATGAGCAGTTCTTC. Encoded protein: CASSSSGGGYNEQFF. The chain carries TRBV7-2 and TRBJ2-1; 7 nucleotides line up with TRBD2. Germline trimming cut 4 bases from V and 4 bases from J; bases unmatched to any gene: 7. The germline V gene has CDR1 SGHTA and CDR2 FQGNSA. The CDR3 runs 15 residues.

For the CDR3, the DNA is TGTGCCACCAGTGTACCCAGGGGTACAGCAGATACGCAGTATTTT. This sequence encodes CATSVPRGTADTQYF. This chain joins TRBV24-1 and TRBJ2-3, with D perhaps TRBD1 (6 bases). This CDR3 has 15 residues. The V and J ends lost 5 bases and 4 bases respectively, with 15 bases between them. CDR1 is KGHDR, CDR2 SFDVKD, per germline.

The CDR3 region is CASSQDRSSGNTIYF. The CDR3 coding sequence is TGTGCCAGCAGCCAAGACAGGAGCTCTGGAAACACCATATATTTT. The chain has TRBV7-9 and TRBJ1-3, with D tentatively TRBD1 (6 bases). Germline CDR1 reads SEHNR; CDR2 reads FQNEAQ (reference sequence). This CDR3 is built from 15 residues. Between the trimmed V and J ends, which lost 5 bases and 0 bases, there was a span of 11 bases. Combining the CDR3 with reference TRBV7-9 and TRBJ1-3 gives the whole variable domain DTGVSQNPRHKITKRGQNVTFRCDPISEHNRLYWYRQTLGQGPEFLTYFQNEAQLEKSRLLSDRFSAERPKGSFSTLEIQRTEQGDSAMYLCASSQDRSSGNTIYFGEGSWLTVV.

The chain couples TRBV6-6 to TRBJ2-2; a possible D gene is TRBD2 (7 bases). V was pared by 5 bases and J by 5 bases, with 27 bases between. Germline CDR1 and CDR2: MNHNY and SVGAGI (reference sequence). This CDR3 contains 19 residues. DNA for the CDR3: TGTGCCAGCAGTCCTCGCAGGGGACGAACACTAGCGACGACCGGGGAGCTGTTTTTT. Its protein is CASSPRRGRTLATTGELFF.

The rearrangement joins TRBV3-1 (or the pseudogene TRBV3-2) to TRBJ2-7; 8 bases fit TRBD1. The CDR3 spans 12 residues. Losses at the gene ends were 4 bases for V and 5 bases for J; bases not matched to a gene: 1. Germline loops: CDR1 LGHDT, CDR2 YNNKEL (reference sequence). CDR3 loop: CASSRGQDEQYF. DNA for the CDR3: TGTGCCAGCAGCCGGGGACAGGACGAGCAGTACTTC.

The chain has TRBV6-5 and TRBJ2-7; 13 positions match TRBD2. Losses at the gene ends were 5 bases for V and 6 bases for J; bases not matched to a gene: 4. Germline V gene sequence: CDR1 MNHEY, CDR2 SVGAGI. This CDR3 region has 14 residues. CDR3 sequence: CASSMGLAGREQYF. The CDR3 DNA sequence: TGTGCCAGCAGTATGGGACTAGCGGGACGCGAGCAGTACTTC.

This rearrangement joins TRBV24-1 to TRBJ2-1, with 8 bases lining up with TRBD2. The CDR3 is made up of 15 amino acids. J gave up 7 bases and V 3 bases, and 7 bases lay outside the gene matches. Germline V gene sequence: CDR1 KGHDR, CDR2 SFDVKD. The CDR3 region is CATSDRGGGRNEQFF. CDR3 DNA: TGTGCCACCAGTGATCGGGGCGGGGGGAGGAATGAGCAGTTCTTC.

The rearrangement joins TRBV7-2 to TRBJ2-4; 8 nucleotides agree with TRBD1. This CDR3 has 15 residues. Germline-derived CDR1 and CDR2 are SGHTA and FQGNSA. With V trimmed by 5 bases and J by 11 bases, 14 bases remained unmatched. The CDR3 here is CASSATRTGSSLQYF. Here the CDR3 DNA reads TGTGCCAGCAGCGCAACTCGGACAGGGTCTTCTCTTCAGTACTTC.

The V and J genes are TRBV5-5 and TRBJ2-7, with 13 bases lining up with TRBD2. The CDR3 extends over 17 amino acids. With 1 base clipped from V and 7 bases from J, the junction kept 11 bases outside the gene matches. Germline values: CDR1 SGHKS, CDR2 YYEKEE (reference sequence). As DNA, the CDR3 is TGTGCCAGCAGCTTGAATCCTGTGACTAGCGGGAGGAATGAGCAGTACTTC. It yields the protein CASSLNPVTSGRNEQYF.

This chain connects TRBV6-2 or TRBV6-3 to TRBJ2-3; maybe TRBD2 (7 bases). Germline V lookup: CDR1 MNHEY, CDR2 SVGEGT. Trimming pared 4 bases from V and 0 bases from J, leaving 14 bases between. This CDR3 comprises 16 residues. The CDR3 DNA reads TGTGCCAGCAGTTCGGCGGGGGCCGGGAGCACAGATACGCAGTATTTT. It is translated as CASSSAGAGSTDTQYF.

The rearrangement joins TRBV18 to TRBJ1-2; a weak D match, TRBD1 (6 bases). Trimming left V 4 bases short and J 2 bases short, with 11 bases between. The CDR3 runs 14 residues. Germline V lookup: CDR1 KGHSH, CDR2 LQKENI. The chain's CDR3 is CASSLGQGNYGYTF. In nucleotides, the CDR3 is TGTGCCAGCTCACTCGGGCAGGGGAACTATGGCTACACCTTC.

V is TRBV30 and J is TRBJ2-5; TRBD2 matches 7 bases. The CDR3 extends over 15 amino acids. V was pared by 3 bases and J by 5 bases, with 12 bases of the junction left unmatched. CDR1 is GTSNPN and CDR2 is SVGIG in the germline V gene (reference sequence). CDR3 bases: TGTGCCTGGAGCACCAAAAGTGGACTAGGGGAGACCCAGTACTTC. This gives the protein CAWSTKSGLGETQYF.

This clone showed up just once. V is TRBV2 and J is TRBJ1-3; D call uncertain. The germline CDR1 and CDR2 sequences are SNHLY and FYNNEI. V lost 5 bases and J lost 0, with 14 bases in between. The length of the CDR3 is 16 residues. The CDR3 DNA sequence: TGTGCCAGCAGTCGTGAGACTCCGAGCTCTGGAAACACCATATATTTT. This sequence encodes CASSRETPSSGNTIYF.